These T cell receptor beta chains were read from a single sample in a study of CD8 T cells in ankylosing spondylitis. TCRdb reanalysed the 5' RACE reads using MiXCR and keeps one entry per CDR3 protein. The table records over 450,000 distinct CDR3 sequences, roughly 12% of them present only once. The sequenced sample consisted of blood, either unsorted or a sorted T cell fraction (not recorded which). Source of these receptors: a male donor with ankylosing spondylitis. Both conserved end residues are part of each CDR3. A D gene is named only where the DNA matches it firmly. Only part of the rows carry a size: once, few, many, or a class if the clone is expanded.

J gene: TRBJ2-2; clone size: .; D gene: .; V gene: TRBV18; CDR3 DNA: TGTGCCAGCTCAATACGTGGGACATCGAACACCGGGGAGCTGTTTTTT; CDR3 protein: CASSIRGTSNTGELFF
J gene: TRBJ2-7; clone size: .; D gene: .; V gene: TRBV3-1; CDR3 DNA: TGTGCCAGCAGCCAAGAGGCTCCACGGGAGCAGTACTTC; CDR3 protein: CASSQEAPREQYF
J gene: TRBJ1-4; clone size: many; D gene: TRBD1; V gene: TRBV7-6; CDR3 DNA: TGTGCCAGCAGCTCCCAGGGACAGGGTTACCTTTCAACTAATGAAAAACTGTTTTTT; CDR3 protein: CASSSQGQGYLSTNEKLFF
J gene: TRBJ2-3; clone size: .; D gene: .; V gene: TRBV5-1; CDR3 DNA: TGCGCCAGCAGCTTTACAGACATACGCACAGATACGCAGTATTTT; CDR3 protein: CASSFTDIRTDTQYF
J gene: TRBJ2-5; clone size: few; D gene: TRBD2; V gene: TRBV7-9; CDR3 DNA: TGTGCCAGCAGCTTTACTAGCGGAGTGGAGACCCAGTACTTC; CDR3 protein: CASSFTSGVETQYF
J gene: TRBJ1-1; clone size: few; D gene: .; V gene: TRBV5-1; CDR3 DNA: TGCGCCAGCAGCTTGGCCCTCACCGCGAACACTGAAGCTTTCTTT; CDR3 protein: CASSLALTANTEAFF
J gene: TRBJ2-1; clone size: many; D gene: TRBD2; V gene: TRBV10-3; CDR3 DNA: TGTGCCATCAGCGGACTAGCAGATTACAATGAGCAGTTCTTC; CDR3 protein: CAISGLADYNEQFF
J gene: TRBJ1-3; clone size: few; D gene: .; V gene: TRBV5-1; CDR3 DNA: TGCGCCAGCAGCCCCCTGGGGGCCGTTAACACCATATATTTT; CDR3 protein: CASSPLGAVNTIYF
J gene: TRBJ2-1; clone size: few; D gene: .; V gene: TRBV9; CDR3 DNA: TGTGCCAGCAGCGTAGGTCTGTGGGAGAGCTCCTACAATGAGCAGTTCTTC; CDR3 protein: CASSVGLWESSYNEQFF
J gene: TRBJ2-3; clone size: few; D gene: .; V gene: TRBV2; CDR3 DNA: TGTGCCAGCAGTGAATGGGGGACTCCCACAGATACGCAGTATTTT; CDR3 protein: CASSEWGTPTDTQYF
J gene: TRBJ2-1; clone size: .; D gene: .; V gene: TRBV20-1; CDR3 DNA: TGCAGTGCTAGTGGGGCTGGATCCATATACAATGAGCAGTTCTTC; CDR3 protein: CSASGAGSIYNEQFF
J gene: TRBJ2-3; clone size: .; D gene: .; V gene: TRBV24-1; CDR3 DNA: TGTGCCACCATGAGGTCGTCTAGCACAGATACGCAGTATTTT; CDR3 protein: CATMRSSSTDTQYF
J gene: TRBJ2-1; clone size: many; D gene: .; V gene: TRBV10-3; CDR3 DNA: TGTGCCATCAGTGAAGAGGGTGGTGAGCAGTTCTTC; CDR3 protein: CAISEEGGEQFF
J gene: TRBJ2-3; clone size: .; D gene: TRBD2; V gene: TRBV20-1; CDR3 DNA: TGCAGTGCTAGGGGGACTAGCGGGAGCCTCACAGATACGCAGTATTTT; CDR3 protein: CSARGTSGSLTDTQYF
J gene: TRBJ1-2; clone size: .; D gene: .; V gene: TRBV9; CDR3 DNA: TGTGCCAGCAGCGTGTCCGGGGCCGGAGAGGGCTACACCTTC; CDR3 protein: CASSVSGAGEGYTF